This note documents a single T cell receptor beta chain sequence. This clonotype was detected only a few times. No cognate antigen has been identified for it. Base qualities are not provided; no much larger clone lies one nucleotide away. Library generation was performed with RT-PCR. Instrument used: NextSeq 550. The raw public reads went through TCRdb reprocessing: fastp at Q25, MiXCR clone calling, in-frame beta chains kept. Every CDR3 protein is listed once, alongside the most common genes and DNA of its rows. The sample profile shows about a million distinct CDR3 sequences; under 20% of them were found once. Around 6% of the sample is held by the ten biggest clonotypes. This sample was included in a study of patients and donors after allogeneic stem cell transplantation (dated by TCRdb to 2018 to 2020). Trimming at the junction amounts to 0 bases on V and 3 bases on J, and the germline ends lie 5 bases apart. The germline V gene (reference sequence) supplies CDR1 DFQATT and CDR2 SNEGSKA. The CDR3 sequence holds 12 residues, the cysteine and phenylalanine included. Only CDR3 DNA remains: 36 bases, in frame from the first base.

This receptor was identified in a human donor who was either an allogeneic HSCT recipient or a stem cell or donor lymphocyte infusion donor (not recorded which). It is not recorded whose cells these are; they may come from a transplant donor. The sample consisted of blood, either unsorted or a sorted T cell fraction (not recorded which). The V gene is TRBV20-1 and the J gene is TRBJ1-1, with the D gene not clear enough to name. The base sequence is TGCAGTGCTAGAGAGAGGTACACTGAAGCTTTCTTT. This encodes CSARERYTEAFF.